The 18 T cell receptor beta chains below come from one sample, sequenced in a study of human T cells and chemical hapten exposure. Time point specified: pre-sensitization, week 0. Sample treatment: therapeutic diphenylcyclopropenone sensitization with weekly scalp DPC. TCRdb reprocessed the RACE reads with MiXCR, giving one entry per CDR3 protein. The data show around 110,000 distinct CDR3 sequences, with approximately 12% seen just once and roughly 1.6% held by the top ten. Sequenced here: whole blood, sampled in connection with sensitization to the hapten diphenylcyclopropenone (DPC). The receptors shown here come from a woman aged 50 to 60 with alopecia areata. Some clones in this sample may be carry-over from other donors' samples.

This clonotype was counted a few times. V is TRBV19 and J is TRBJ1-2; D gene ambiguous. The CDR3 is 14 amino acids. Trimming took 2 bases from V and 3 from J, leaving 10 bases between them. Germline V gene data show CDR1 as LNHDA and CDR2 as SQIVND (reference sequence). CDR3 in DNA: TGTGCCAGTAGTATAAGACCCGCCGACTATGGCTACACCTTC. It encodes CASSIRPADYGYTF.

This clonotype was detected a few times. The chain employs TRBV12-3 or TRBV12-4 and TRBJ1-2; D is unclear. V was clipped by 5 bases and J by 4 bases, with 14 bases between them. This CDR3 region has 14 residues. Written as DNA, the CDR3 is TGTGCCAGCAGTCCCCCGGGAAGGGCCTATGGCTACACCTTC. It yields the protein CASSPPGRAYGYTF.

V and J are TRBV10-3 and TRBJ1-1; 10 bases map to TRBD1. After removal of 4 bases from V and 6 bases from J, the junction contained 5 bases not matched to a gene. The CDR3 extends over 14 amino acids. Germline lookup yields CDR1 ENHRY and CDR2 SYGVKD. Here the CDR3 reads CAISVPGQGSEAFF. Here the CDR3 DNA reads TGTGCCATCAGTGTCCCGGGACAGGGGTCTGAAGCTTTCTTT.

The chain is built from TRBV7-2 and TRBJ2-7; D remains unclear. The germline CDR1 and CDR2 sequences are SGHTA and FQGNSA. The CDR3 consists of 17 residues. The ends were cut back, 0 bases at V and 2 bases at J, with 17 bases in the middle. CDR3 protein: CASSLAVRRSQAYEQYF. CDR3 coding DNA: TGTGCCAGCAGCTTAGCGGTCCGGCGCTCCCAGGCCTACGAGCAGTACTTC. Using reference TRBV7-2 and TRBJ2-7 for the parts outside the CDR3, the full variable domain is GAGVSQSPSNKVTEKGKDVELRCDPISGHTALYWYRQSLGQGLEFLIYFQGNSAPDKSGLPSDRFSAERTGGSVSTLTIQRTQQEDSAVYLCASSLAVRRSQAYEQYFGPGTRLTVT.

The genes are TRBV29-1 and TRBJ2-3; D might be TRBD2 (5 bases). Germline values: CDR1 SQVTM, CDR2 ANQGSEA. Between the trimmed V and J ends, which lost 3 bases and 0 bases, there was a span of 7 bases. The length of the CDR3 is 13 residues. The CDR3 region has the DNA TGCAGCGTTGAGAGGGCTAGCACAGATACGCAGTATTTT. Its protein product is CSVERASTDTQYF.

There are a few counts of this clonotype. V and J are TRBV6-2 or TRBV6-3 and TRBJ1-5, with 7 nucleotides matching TRBD1. This CDR3 comprises 16 residues. Germline CDR1 is MNHEY and CDR2 is SVGEGT. Germline trimming cut 5 bases from V and 3 bases from J; bases unmatched to any gene: 10. The CDR3 region is CASSQTLGQNNQPQHF. CDR3 bases: TGTGCCAGCAGTCAAACGTTGGGACAGAACAATCAGCCCCAGCATTTT.

This clonotype was observed many times. This rearrangement joins TRBV14 to TRBJ2-5; 9 nucleotides line up with TRBD1. The V gene's germline CDR1 is SGHDN and CDR2 FVKESK. Losses at the gene ends were 4 bases for V and 4 bases for J; bases not matched to a gene: 10. The CDR3 consists of 16 residues. CDR3 in amino acids: CASSLQDRGLRETQYF. The CDR3 coding sequence is TGTGCCAGCAGCCTTCAGGACAGGGGACTCCGAGAGACCCAGTACTTC.

The sample holds a few counts of this clonotype. This sequence joins TRBV12-3 or TRBV12-4 and TRBJ1-2; D is unclear. This CDR3 is built from 13 residues. Trimming removed 3 bases from V and 2 bases from J, with 7 bases in between. The chain's CDR3 is CASSFPENYGYTF. CDR3 nucleotide sequence: TGTGCCAGCAGTTTCCCGGAGAACTATGGCTACACCTTC.

The sample holds a few counts of this clonotype. This chain joins TRBV12-3 or TRBV12-4 and TRBJ2-3, with TRBD2 matching over 7 bases. This CDR3 has 13 residues. Unmatched junction bases numbered 3, after V lost 7 bases and J lost 2 bases. CDR3 in amino acids: CASKRDSTDTQYF. CDR3 coding DNA: TGTGCCAGCAAGCGGGATTCCACAGATACGCAGTATTTT.

The J gene is TRBJ1-6, the V gene TRBV28; D is uncertain. V was trimmed by 4 bases and J by 8 bases, leaving 6 bases between them. The germline gives CDR1 MDHEN, CDR2 SYDVKM. The CDR3 is 12 amino acids. The CDR3 sequence is CASSYRDSPLHF. As DNA, the CDR3 is TGTGCCAGCAGTTATCGGGATTCACCCCTCCACTTT.

V and J are TRBV5-6 and TRBJ2-5; a weak D match, TRBD1 (6 bases). Germline V gene sequence: CDR1 SGHDT, CDR2 YYEEEE. The CDR3 totals 16 residues. Trimming removed 2 bases from V and 2 bases from J, with 16 bases in between. The CDR3 DNA reads TGTGCCAGCAGCTTACAGGGAAGGTCCCAGCAAGAGACCCAGTACTTC. This translates into CASSLQGRSQQETQYF.

A few counts support this clonotype. The chain recombines TRBV15 with TRBJ2-6; possible D gene TRBD2, 6 bases. Trimming took off 1 base at V and 3 bases at J, with 16 bases between the two ends. The CDR3 covers 18 residues. CDR1 and CDR2 (germline): LNHNV, YYDKDF (reference sequence). The CDR3 nucleotides read TGTGCCACCAGCAGAGGAGGGGACTTCAGCGTTGGGGCCAACGTCCTGACTTTC. Amino acid sequence: CATSRGGDFSVGANVLTF. Full variable domain (missing parts from reference TRBV15 and TRBJ2-6): DAMVIQNPRYQVTQFGKPVTLSCSQTLNHNVMYWYQQKSSQAPKLLFHYYDKDFNNEADTPDNFQSRRPNTSFCFLDIRSPGLGDTAMYLCATSRGGDFSVGANVLTFGAGSRLTVL.

This clonotype has more than one count but fewer than ten. The gene calls are TRBV6-1 and TRBJ1-1; possible D gene TRBD1, 6 bases. From germline, CDR1 is MNHNS and CDR2 SASEGT. V was cut by 2 bases and J by 6 bases, with 16 bases left in between. The CDR3 length is 15 residues. The CDR3 nucleotides are TGTGCCAGCAGTGAATGGGGGGGCCGCCAATCTGAAGCTTTCTTT. Residues: CASSEWGGRQSEAFF.

This clonotype has a count of ten or more. The chain uses TRBV18 and TRBJ1-6; 9 bases are shared with TRBD1. The V gene's germline CDR1 is KGHSH and CDR2 LQKENI. This CDR3 contains 14 residues. With V trimmed by 6 bases and J by 6 bases, 3 bases remained unmatched. As DNA, the CDR3 is TGTGCCAGCTCTGCGGACAGGGGTAATTCACCCCTCCACTTT. The encoded protein is CASSADRGNSPLHF.

This clonotype has at least ten counts. This sequence joins TRBV4-2 and TRBJ2-1; maybe TRBD2 (6 bases). Germline V lookup: CDR1 LGHNA, CDR2 YNFKEQ. Trimming took 4 bases from V and 1 from J, leaving 17 bases between them. The CDR3 runs 17 residues. The DNA of the CDR3 is TGTGCCAGCAGCCGCCAAGGGGTGGGAGGATCCTACAATGAGCAGTTCTTC. Translation gives CASSRQGVGGSYNEQFF.

This clonotype was counted only a few times. This sequence joins TRBV12-3 or TRBV12-4 and TRBJ2-7; D unresolved. The CDR3 contains 14 residues. V was pared by 5 bases and J by 2 bases, with 13 bases between. The CDR3 sequence: CASSRSLRPYEQYF. The CDR3 nucleotides are TGTGCCAGCAGTCGGTCACTTAGGCCCTACGAGCAGTACTTC.

The chain joins TRBV25-1 to TRBJ2-7, with a possible D match to TRBD1 (6 bases). CDR3 size: 11 residues. In germline, CDR1 is MGHDK, CDR2 SYGVNS. Trimming took off 8 bases at V and 5 bases at J, with 10 bases between the two ends. This CDR3 is CASRQADEQYF. In nucleotides, the CDR3 is TGTGCCAGCCGACAGGCCGACGAGCAGTACTTC.

This clonotype came up a few times. The rearrangement joins TRBV28 to TRBJ2-3; TRBD1 matches at 7 bases. V shed 5 bases, J shed 3 bases, and the junction held 11 bases outside the gene matches. CDR3 size: 16 residues. Germline CDR1 and CDR2: MDHEN and SYDVKM. Here the CDR3 DNA reads TGTGCCAGCAGTCAGACAGGGCGAGGTAGGACAGATACGCAGTATTTT. This gives the protein CASSQTGRGRTDTQYF.